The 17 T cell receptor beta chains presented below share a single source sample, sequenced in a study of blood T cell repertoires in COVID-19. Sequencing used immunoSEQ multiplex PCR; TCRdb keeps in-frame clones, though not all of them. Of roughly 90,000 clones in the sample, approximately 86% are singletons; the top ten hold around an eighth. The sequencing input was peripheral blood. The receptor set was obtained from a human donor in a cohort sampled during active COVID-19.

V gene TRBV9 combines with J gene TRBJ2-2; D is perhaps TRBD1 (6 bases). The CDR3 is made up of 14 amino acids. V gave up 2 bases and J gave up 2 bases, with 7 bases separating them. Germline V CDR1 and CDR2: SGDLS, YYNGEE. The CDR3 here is CASSVTGNTGELFF. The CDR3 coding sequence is TGTGCCAGCAGCGTGACAGGTAACACCGGGGAGCTGTTTTTT.

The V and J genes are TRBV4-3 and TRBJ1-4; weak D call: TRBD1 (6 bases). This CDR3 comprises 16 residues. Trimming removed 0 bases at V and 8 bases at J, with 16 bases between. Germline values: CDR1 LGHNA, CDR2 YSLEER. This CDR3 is CASSQDGGRGYEKLFF. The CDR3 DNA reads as TGCGCCAGCAGCCAAGATGGAGGCAGGGGTTACGAAAAACTGTTTTTT.

For the CDR3, the DNA is TGCGCCAGCCAACTAGCGGGAGTGCGAGATACGCAGTATTTT. Translating it yields CASQLAGVRDTQYF. This chain joins TRBV5-1 and TRBJ2-3, with TRBD2 matching 11 bases. Trimming cost V 7 bases and J 5 bases; bases outside gene matches: 6. The V gene's germline CDR1 is SGHRS and CDR2 YFSETQ. This CDR3 has 14 amino acids. The whole variable domain, filled in from reference TRBV5-1 and TRBJ2-3, reads KAGVTQTPRYLIKTRGQQVTLSCSPISGHRSVSWYQQTPGQGLQFLFEYFSETQRNKGNFPGRFSGRQFSNSRSEMNVSTLELGDSALYLCASQLAGVRDTQYFGPGTRLTVL.

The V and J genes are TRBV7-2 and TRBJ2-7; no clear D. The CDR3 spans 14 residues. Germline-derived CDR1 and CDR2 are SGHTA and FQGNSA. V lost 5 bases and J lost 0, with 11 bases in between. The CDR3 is CASSAVPSSYEQYF. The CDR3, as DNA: TGTGCCAGCAGCGCCGTCCCGAGCTCCTACGAGCAGTACTTC. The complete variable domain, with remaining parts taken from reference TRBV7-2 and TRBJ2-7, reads GAGVSQSPSNKVTEKGKDVELRCDPISGHTALYWYRQSLGQGLEFLIYFQGNSAPDKSGLPSDRFSAERTGGSVSTLTIQRTQQEDSAVYLCASSAVPSSYEQYFGPGTRLTVT.

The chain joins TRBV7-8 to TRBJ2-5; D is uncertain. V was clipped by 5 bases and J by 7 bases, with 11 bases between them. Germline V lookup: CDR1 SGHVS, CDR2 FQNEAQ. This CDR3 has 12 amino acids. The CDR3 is CASSHYSGTQYF. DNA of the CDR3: TGTGCCAGCAGCCACTATAGTGGGACCCAGTACTTC. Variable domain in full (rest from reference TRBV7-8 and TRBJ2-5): GAGVSQSPRYKVAKRGQDVALRCDPISGHVSLFWYQQALGQGPEFLTYFQNEAQLDKSGLPSDRFFAERPEGSVSTLKIQRTQQEDSAVYLCASSHYSGTQYFGPGTRLLVL.

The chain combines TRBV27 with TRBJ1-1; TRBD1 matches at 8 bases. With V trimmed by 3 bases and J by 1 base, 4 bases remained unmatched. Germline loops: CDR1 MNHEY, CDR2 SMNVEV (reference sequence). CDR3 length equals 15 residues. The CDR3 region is CASSFRDRGNTEAFF. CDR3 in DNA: TGTGCCAGCAGTTTCCGAGACAGGGGGAACACTGAAGCTTTCTTT.

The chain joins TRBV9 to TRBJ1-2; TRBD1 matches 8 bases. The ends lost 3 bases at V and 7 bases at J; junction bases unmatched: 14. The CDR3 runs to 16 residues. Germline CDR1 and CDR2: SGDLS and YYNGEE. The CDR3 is CASSAGNQGAVGGYTF. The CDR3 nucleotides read TGTGCCAGCAGCGCCGGAAATCAGGGGGCGGTAGGTGGCTACACCTTC.

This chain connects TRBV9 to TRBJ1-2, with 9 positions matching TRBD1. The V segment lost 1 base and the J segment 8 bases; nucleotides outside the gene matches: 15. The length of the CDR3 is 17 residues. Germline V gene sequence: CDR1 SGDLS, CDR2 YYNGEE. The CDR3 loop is CASSVSPNRDREEGYTF. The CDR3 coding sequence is TGTGCCAGCAGCGTAAGCCCGAACCGGGACAGGGAGGAAGGCTACACCTTC. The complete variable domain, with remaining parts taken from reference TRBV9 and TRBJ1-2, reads DSGVTQTPKHLITATGQRVTLRCSPRSGDLSVYWYQQSLDQGLQFLIQYYNGEERAKGNILERFSAQQFPDLHSELNLSSLELGDSALYFCASSVSPNRDREEGYTFGSGTRLTVV.

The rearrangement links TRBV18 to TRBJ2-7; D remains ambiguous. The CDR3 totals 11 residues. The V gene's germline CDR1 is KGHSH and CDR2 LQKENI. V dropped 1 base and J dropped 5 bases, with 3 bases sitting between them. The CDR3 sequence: CASSPLDEQYF. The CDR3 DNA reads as TGTGCCAGCTCACCACTCGACGAGCAGTACTTC. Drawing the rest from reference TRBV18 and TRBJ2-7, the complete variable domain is NAGVMQNPRHLVRRRGQEARLRCSPMKGHSHVYWYRQLPEEGLKFMVYLQKENIIDESGMPKERFSAEFPKEGPSILRIQQVVRGDSAAYFCASSPLDEQYFGPGTRLTVT.

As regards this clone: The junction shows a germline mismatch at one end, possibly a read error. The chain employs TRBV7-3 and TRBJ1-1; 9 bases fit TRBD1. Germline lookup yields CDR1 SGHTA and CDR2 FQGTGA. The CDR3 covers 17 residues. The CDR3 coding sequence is TGTGCCAGCAGCATAACAGGGGGCGGGAACCTCAGGGCTGAAGCTTTCTTT. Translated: CASSITGGGNLRAEAFF.

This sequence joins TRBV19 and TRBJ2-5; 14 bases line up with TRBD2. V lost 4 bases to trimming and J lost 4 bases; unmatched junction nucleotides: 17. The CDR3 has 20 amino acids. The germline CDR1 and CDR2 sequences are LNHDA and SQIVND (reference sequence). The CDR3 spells CASSTEPETSGRAGRETQYF. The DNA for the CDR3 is TGTGCCAGTAGTACGGAGCCAGAGACTAGCGGGAGGGCCGGGAGAGAGACCCAGTACTTC.

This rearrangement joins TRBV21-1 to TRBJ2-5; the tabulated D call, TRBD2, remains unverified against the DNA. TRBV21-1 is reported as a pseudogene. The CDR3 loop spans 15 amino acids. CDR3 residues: CASSKGWRDLETQYF. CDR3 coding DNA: TGTGCCAGCAGCAAAGGGTGGAGGGATTTAGAGACCCAGTACTTC.

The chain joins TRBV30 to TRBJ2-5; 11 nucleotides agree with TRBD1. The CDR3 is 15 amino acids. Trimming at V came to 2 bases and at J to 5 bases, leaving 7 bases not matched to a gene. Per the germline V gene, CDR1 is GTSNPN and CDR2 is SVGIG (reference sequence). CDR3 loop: CAWSPGTGGRETQYF. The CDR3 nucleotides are TGTGCCTGGAGTCCCGGGACAGGGGGACGCGAGACCCAGTACTTC.

The chain's CDR3 is CASLTRGADTEAFF. As DNA, the CDR3 is TGTGCCAGTTTAACCAGGGGGGCAGACACTGAAGCTTTCTTT. This chain uses TRBV19 with TRBJ1-1, with TRBD1 matching over 7 bases. This CDR3 region has 14 residues. The V gene end was trimmed by 8 bases and the J gene end by 3 bases; junction bases not matched to a gene: 9. Germline V gives CDR1 LNHDA, CDR2 SQIVND (reference sequence).

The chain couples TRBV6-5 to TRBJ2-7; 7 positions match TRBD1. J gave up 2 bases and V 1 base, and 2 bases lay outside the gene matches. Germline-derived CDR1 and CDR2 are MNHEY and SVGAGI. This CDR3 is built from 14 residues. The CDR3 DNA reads TGTGCCAGCAGTTACTTAGACAGGGCCTACGAGCAGTACTTC. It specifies CASSYLDRAYEQYF.

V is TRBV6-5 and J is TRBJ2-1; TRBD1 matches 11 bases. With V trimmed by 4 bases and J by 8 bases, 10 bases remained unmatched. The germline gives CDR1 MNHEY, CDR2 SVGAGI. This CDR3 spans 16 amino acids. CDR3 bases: TGTGCCAGCAGTTCTCTGGGCGGGACAGGGGGGTATGAGCAGTTCTTC. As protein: CASSSLGGTGGYEQFF.

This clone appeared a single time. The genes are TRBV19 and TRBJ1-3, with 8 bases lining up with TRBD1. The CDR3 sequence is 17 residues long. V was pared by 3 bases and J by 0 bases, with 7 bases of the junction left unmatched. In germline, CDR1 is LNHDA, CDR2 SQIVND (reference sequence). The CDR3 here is CASSIRDRYSSGNTIYF. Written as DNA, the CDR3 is TGTGCCAGTAGTATCCGGGACAGGTATAGCTCTGGAAACACCATATATTTT.